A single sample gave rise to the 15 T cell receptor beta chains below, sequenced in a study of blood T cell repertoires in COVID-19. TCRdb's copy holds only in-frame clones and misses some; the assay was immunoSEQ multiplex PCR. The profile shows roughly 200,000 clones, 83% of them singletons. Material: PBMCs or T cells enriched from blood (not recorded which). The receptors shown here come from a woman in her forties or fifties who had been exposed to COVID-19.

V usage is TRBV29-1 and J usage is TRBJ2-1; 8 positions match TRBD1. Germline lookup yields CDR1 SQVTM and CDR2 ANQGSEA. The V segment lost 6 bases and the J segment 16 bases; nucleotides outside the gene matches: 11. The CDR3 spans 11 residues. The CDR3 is CSVQPGQAIFF. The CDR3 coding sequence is TGCAGCGTCCAACCGGGACAGGCTATATTCTTC.

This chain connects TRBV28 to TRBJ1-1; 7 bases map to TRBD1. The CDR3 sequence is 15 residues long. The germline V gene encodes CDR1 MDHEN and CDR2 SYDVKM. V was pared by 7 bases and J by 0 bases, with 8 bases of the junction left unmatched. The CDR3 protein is CASKTGRYVNTEAFF. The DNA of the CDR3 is TGTGCCAGCAAGACAGGGCGATACGTGAACACTGAAGCTTTCTTT.

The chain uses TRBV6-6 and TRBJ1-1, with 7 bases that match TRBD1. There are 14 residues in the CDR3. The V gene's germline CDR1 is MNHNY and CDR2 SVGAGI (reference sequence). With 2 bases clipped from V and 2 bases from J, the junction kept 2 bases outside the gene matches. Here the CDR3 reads CASSYDRENTEAFF. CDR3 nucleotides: TGTGCCAGCAGTTACGACAGGGAAAACACTGAAGCTTTCTTT.

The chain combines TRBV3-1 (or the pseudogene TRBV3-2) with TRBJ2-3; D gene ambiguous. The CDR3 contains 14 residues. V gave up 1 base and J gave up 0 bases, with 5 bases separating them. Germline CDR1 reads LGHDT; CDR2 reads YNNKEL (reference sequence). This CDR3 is CASSQAGSTDTQYF. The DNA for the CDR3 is TGTGCCAGCAGCCAAGCAGGTAGCACAGATACGCAGTATTTT.

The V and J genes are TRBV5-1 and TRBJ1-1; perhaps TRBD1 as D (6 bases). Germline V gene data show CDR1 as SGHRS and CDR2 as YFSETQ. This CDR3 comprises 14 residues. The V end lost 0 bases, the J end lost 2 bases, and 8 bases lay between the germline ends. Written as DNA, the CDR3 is TGCGCCAGCAGCTTGGTACAGGGCAACACTGAAGCTTTCTTT. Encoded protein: CASSLVQGNTEAFF.

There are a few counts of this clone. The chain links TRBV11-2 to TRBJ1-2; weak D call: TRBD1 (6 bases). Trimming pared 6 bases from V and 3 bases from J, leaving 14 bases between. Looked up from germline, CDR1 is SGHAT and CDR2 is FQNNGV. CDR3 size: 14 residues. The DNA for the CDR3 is TGTGCCAGCAGAGCACTACAGGGTTACTATGGCTACACCTTC. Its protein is CASRALQGYYGYTF.

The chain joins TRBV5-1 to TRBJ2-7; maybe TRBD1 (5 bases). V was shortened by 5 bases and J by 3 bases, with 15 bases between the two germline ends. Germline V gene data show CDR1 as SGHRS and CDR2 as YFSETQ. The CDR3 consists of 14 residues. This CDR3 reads CASSLQGNDYEQYF. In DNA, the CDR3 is TGCGCCAGCAGTCTTCAGGGTAACGACTACGAGCAGTACTTC.

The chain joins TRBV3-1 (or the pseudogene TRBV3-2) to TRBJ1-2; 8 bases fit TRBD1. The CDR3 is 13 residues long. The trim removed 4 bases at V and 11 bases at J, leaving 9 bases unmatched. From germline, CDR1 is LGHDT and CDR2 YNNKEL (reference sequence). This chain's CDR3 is CASSRASGTGYTF. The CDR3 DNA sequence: TGTGCCAGCAGCCGGGCCTCCGGGACAGGTTACACCTTC.

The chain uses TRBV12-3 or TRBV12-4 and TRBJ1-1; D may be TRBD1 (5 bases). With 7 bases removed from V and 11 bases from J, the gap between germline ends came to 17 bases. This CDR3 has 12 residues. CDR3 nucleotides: TGTGCCAGCACCGAGTTGGGCAGGGCGGCTTTCTTT. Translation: CASTELGRAAFF.

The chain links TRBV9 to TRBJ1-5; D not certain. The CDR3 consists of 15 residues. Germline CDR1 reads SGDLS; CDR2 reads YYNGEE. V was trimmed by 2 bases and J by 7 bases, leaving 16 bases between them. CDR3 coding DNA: TGTGCCAGCAGCGTGGGGTGGGAGGGCGGCCAGCCCCAGCATTTT. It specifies CASSVGWEGGQPQHF.

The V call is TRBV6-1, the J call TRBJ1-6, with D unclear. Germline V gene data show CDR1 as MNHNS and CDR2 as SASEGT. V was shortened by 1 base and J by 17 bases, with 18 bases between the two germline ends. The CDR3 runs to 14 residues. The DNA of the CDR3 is TGTGCCAGCAGTGAAGTTCCAGGCCCCCGTAGTTTCCACTTT. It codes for CASSEVPGPRSFHF.

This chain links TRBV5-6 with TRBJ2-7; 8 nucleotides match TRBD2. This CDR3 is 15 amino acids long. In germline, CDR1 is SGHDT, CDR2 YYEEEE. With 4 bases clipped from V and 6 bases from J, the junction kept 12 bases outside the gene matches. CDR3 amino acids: CASSPVGGAGSEQYF. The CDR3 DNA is TGTGCCAGCAGCCCAGTCGGGGGGGCTGGGAGCGAGCAGTACTTC. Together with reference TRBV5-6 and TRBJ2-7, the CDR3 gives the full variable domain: DAGVTQSPTHLIKTRGQQVTLRCSPKSGHDTVSWYQQALGQGPQFIFQYYEEEERQRGNFPDRFSGHQFPNYSSELNVNALLLGDSALYLCASSPVGGAGSEQYFGPGTRLTVT.

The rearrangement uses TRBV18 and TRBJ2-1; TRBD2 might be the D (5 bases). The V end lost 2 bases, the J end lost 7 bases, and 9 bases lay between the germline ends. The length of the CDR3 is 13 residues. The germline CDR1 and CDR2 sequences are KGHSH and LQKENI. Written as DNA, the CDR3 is TGTGCCAGCTCACCATTTTCGGGGAATGAGCAGTTCTTC. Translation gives CASSPFSGNEQFF.

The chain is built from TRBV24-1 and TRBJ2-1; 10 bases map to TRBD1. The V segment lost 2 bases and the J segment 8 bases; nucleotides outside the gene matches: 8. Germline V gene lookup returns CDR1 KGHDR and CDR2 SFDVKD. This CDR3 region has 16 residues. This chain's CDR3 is CATSDYSGTGADEQFF. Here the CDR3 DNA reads TGTGCCACCAGTGATTACTCCGGGACAGGGGCCGATGAGCAGTTCTTC.

CDR3 sequence reads: CASSFGGTTGELFF. The CDR3, as DNA: TGTGCCAGCAGCTTCGGGGGGACCACCGGGGAGCTGTTTTTT. The chain recombines TRBV7-9 with TRBJ2-2; 7 positions match TRBD2. CDR3 size: 14 residues. From germline, CDR1 is SEHNR and CDR2 FQNEAQ (reference sequence). The V gene end was trimmed by 3 bases and the J gene end by 4 bases; junction bases not matched to a gene: 2.